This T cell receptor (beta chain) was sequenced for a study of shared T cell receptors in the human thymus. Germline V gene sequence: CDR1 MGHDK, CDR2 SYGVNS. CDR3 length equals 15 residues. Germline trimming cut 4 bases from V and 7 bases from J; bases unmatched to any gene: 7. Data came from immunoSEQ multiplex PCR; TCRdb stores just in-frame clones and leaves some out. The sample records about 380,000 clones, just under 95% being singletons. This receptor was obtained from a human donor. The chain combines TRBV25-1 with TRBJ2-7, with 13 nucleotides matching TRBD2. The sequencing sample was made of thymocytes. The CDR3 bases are TGTGCCAGCAGTGGCGGACTAGCGGGGGCTGTTGAGCAGTACTTC. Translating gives CASSGGLAGAVEQYF.